The sequence of this T cell receptor (beta chain) was determined in a study of blood T cell repertoires in COVID-19. Clones were sequenced by immunoSEQ multiplex PCR, and TCRdb holds only the in-frame ones, with some missing. The table shows over 15,000 clones, with about 92% occurring only once. Germline V gene lookup returns CDR1 MNHEY and CDR2 SVGAGI. CDR3 size: 14 residues. The trim removed 5 bases at V and 6 bases at J, leaving 8 bases unmatched. The chain recombines TRBV6-5 with TRBJ1-2, with 8 positions matching TRBD1. This receptor was obtained from a human donor in a cohort sampled during active COVID-19. Sequences were obtained from peripheral blood. The CDR3 is CASSRRQGIDGYTF. CDR3 nucleotide sequence: TGTGCCAGCAGTCGCAGACAGGGGATCGATGGCTACACCTTC.